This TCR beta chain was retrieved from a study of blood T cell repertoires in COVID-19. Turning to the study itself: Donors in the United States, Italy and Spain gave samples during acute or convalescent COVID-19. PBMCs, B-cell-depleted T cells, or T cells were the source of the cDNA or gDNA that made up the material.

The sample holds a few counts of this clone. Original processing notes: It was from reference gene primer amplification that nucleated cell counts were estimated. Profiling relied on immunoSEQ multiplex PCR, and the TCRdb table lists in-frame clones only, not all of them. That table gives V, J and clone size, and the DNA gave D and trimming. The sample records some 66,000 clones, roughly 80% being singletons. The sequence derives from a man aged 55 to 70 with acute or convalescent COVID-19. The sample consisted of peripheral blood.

CDR3 in amino acids: CASSDSLLRSGELFF. CDR3 coding DNA: TGTGCCAGCAGTGATTCCCTCCTGAGGTCTGGGGAGCTGTTTTTT. The genes are TRBV6-1 and TRBJ2-2; D call uncertain. Trimming stripped 3 bases from V and 8 bases from J, with 16 bases between. CDR3 length: 15 amino acids. Germline V lookup: CDR1 MNHNS, CDR2 SASEGT.